This note documents a single TCR beta chain sequence. This clone was detected only once. No cognate antigen has been identified for it. Base qualities are not recorded, but no much larger clone differs from it by a single base. The library was generated by the immunoSEQ multiplex PCR assay. For the multiplex PCR, a mixture combining 60 forward primers for TCR Vbeta segments and 13 reverse primers for TCR Jbeta segments was used. Amplification of the CDR3 region of rearranged TCR beta genes was performed with a multiplex PCR assay on genomic DNA. The Illumina HiSeq System was used to sequence the amplified TCR beta libraries as 87-base-pair reads. On the authors' methods: In a later analysis, tens of millions of unique TCR beta chains were counted across the approximately 640 repertoires, and around 10 million of these chains were shared by at least two donors. To remove PCR and sequencing errors, raw reads were error-corrected and collapsed into unique sequences using a nearest-neighbor algorithm that merged closely related sequences. Alignment of CDR3 sequences to IMGT reference sequences was used to assign V, D and J gene segments. For a sequence to be retained, at least a six-nucleotide match to both a V gene segment and a J gene segment was required. Rearrangements were called productive when the CDR3 lacked stop codons and stayed in frame with V and J; all others were non-productive. Following IMGT convention, CDR3 was defined as the stretch from the second conserved V-encoded cysteine up to the conserved J-encoded phenylalanine. The earlier analysis of approximately 590 of the donors excluded any sequence lacking an unambiguous match to a single V gene segment. An earlier analysis of several hundred of the donors called V segments functional above 56.7% productive rearrangements and segregating when the between-donor standard deviation exceeded 5%. To diagnose cytomegalovirus status from the catalog of TCR beta chain sequences, a statistical classification framework was built. A later analysis assigned V and J genes by comparing TCR nucleotide sequences with IMGT/GENE-DB human TR gene sequences. The TCRdist pipeline was used in a later analysis to assign CDR3 sequences and most-parsimonious VDJ recombination scenarios. In a later analysis, each TCR beta chain was defined by its CDR3 amino acid sequence together with its V-gene family, and reads without a unique V-gene family were excluded. In a later analysis, 450 to 600 highly shared, low-generation-probability nucleotide sequences were removed to address suspected cross-contamination and a sequencing artifact. In a later analysis, a clonal expansion index was calculated for each public chain from normalized within-repertoire ranks of inferred template counts. Generation probabilities in a later analysis came from a VDJ recombination model fitted to out-of-frame rearrangements, and those results were checked against IGoR. In a later analysis, hypergeometric tests were used to score TCR-TCR, TCR-HLA and TCR-CMV co-occurrence, with a repertoire-size bias correction applied to TCR pairs. False discovery rates were estimated in a later analysis by permuting HLA or CMV assignments 20 times. In a later analysis, co-occurring TCRs were grouped using DBSCAN, with TCRdist sequence similarity added in when clustering inside HLA-allele-positive subsets. Co-occurrence clustering excluded repertoires with fewer than 30,000 or more than 120,000 public chains, plus five with anomalous nucleotide sharing. TCRdb stores this immuneACCESS table with in-frame sequences only. Part of the clones is absent; in the studies checked, under half of the shortfall reflects unresolved V genes, and no reason is known for the rest. V, J and clone size are those of that table, while D and trimming were read from the DNA. This sample is represented by approximately 240,000 clones; 80% to 90% of them were singletons. Clones ranked in the top ten supply 1% of the sample.

CDR1 and CDR2 are drawn from the germline V gene: SGDLS, YYNGEE. The CDR3 runs 11 residues from the cysteine to the phenylalanine. Only the CDR3 portion is preserved as DNA: 33 bases, with reading frame beginning at the first base. Trimming costs V 3 bases and J 6 bases, and their ends lie 3 bases apart. The sample belongs to a study of cytomegalovirus exposure and HLA in healthy donors listed by TCRdb under 2017. Study-level background: According to an earlier analysis of a few hundred of the donors, about 179 million T cells yielded over 90 million unique TCR beta sequences and approximately 280 Gb of sequence data. Donor age, sex, ethnicity and CMV serostatus were compiled together with the repertoire data. A later genetic analysis used genome-wide SNP genotypes for about three fifths of the roughly 700 donors, treating that subset as a discovery cohort. Class I and class II HLA loci were covered by the typing at four-digit resolution. The study used immunosequencing to profile the T cell repertoires of 666 subjects and linked those repertoires to cytomegalovirus serostatus. Across approximately 400 genotyped donors of the cohort, an average of approximately 220,000 unique TCR beta nucleotide sequences per donor were sequenced, and roughly 20% of those sequences were non-productive. Every repertoire in the discovery cohort had been generated on one and the same sequencing platform. A later analysis re-examined previously published TCR beta repertoires from roughly 650 donors and added high-resolution HLA genotyping to investigate patterns of TCR occurrence. The study combined high-throughput TCR immunosequencing, statistical association of individual TCRs with disease status, and machine learning to predict cytomegalovirus infection status. An earlier analysis of some 500 of the donors applied high-throughput TCR beta sequencing to assess whether each TCR beta V gene segment acted as functional or pseudogenic. The later analysis used no new phenotypic data to find candidate immune exposures, relying instead on TCR beta sequences and their occurrence across donors. Roughly 300 gigabases of sequencing data and roughly 90 million unique TCR sequences were included in an early release covering 500 to 750 HLA-typed donors. The genetic ancestry cluster associated with self-reported Caucasian donors included roughly 84% of the 300 to 450 genotyped donors. The study aimed to test whether signatures of past pathogen exposure could be identified by cataloging public T cell receptors. The number of donors typed differed by locus, with about 620-630 for A, B, C, DRB1 and DQB1, more than 500 for DQA1, 600 to 610 for DPA1, and around 450 for DPB1. A separate validation cohort of 100 to 150 different subjects was used in addition to the roughly 620-subject first cohort. Because of strong linkage in the cohort, 5 or 6 DR-DQ haplotypes were treated as single units for association and clustering. The paper as a whole reports these results and caveats: Several of the top co-occurrence clusters appeared to be linked to parvovirus B19, influenza, CMV and Epstein-Barr virus, according to a later analysis. In a later genetic analysis, fewer N-insertions in productive TCRs were reported among donors in an Asian-associated ancestry cluster than the roughly 640-donor mean. CMV serostatus was the only immune exposure information available for the cohort. In vitro tests confirmed that three of the cytomegalovirus-associated TCR beta chains recognize cytomegalovirus antigens. A further reported finding was that TCR beta sequences accurately predicted the HLA-A and HLA-B alleles for most subjects in the first cohort. When HLA alleles, especially DR and DQ, strongly co-occurred, TCR associations were difficult to assign to individual alleles. Specific HLA alleles were associated with 18,000 or so TCR beta sequences at a false discovery rate of 0.05 in a later analysis. In an earlier analysis of about 600 of the donors, most TCR beta V segments appeared in productive rearrangements about 87% or about 30% of the time, broadly matching IMGT annotations. Linkage disequilibrium might explain the correlated functional status among segregating V segments, but an unknown experimental factor could not be excluded. A cluster of highly shared sequence variants was judged likely to be a technical artifact of the sequencing pipeline. It was suggested by the authors that the approach could potentially be generalized to other disease states and immunological phenotypes. The earlier analysis of approximately 540 of the donors excluded some 15 rarely observed V segments, including chromosome 9 orphons, because counts were too low. Because the 87-base-pair reads could not distinguish some IMGT-functional V segments, including TRBV6-2 and TRBV6-3, those segments were excluded. Because HLA typing was unavailable for some donors at each locus, only the typed subset was used in association tests. The study gave a list of some 150 TCR beta chains associated with cytomegalovirus. The cohort was sequenced for TCR beta chains only, and without alpha or paired-chain data the features that could be detected were limited. In a later genetic analysis, a missense DCLRE1C variant was associated with V-gene and J-gene trimming of TCR beta chains, and the association was replicated in an independent cohort. According to a later analysis, TCR association rates differed among HLA loci, with DRB1 alleles showing the most associated TCRs and HLA-C alleles showing the fewest. A later analysis found that HLA-associated TCR beta chains were more clonally expanded and had lower generation probabilities than equally common non-associated chains. In a later analysis, most CMV-associated TCR beta chains were found to appear HLA-restricted, with HLA associations seemingly driven largely by CMV exposure. While some public TCRs were present in many individuals, most TCR sequences turned up only very rarely across donors. Cytomegalovirus status was reported to be diagnosed by the classifier with high specificity and sensitivity in both the original and validation cohorts. Sequencing depth was assumed to be roughly uniform across donors in the presence/absence analyses, though that assumption may not hold.

In total, just over 650 healthy bone marrow donors made up the cohort. At the time of sampling, every cohort member was nominally healthy, though immune exposures that went unrecorded were likely present. The donor was CMV seronegative and was included in the group of 352 seronegative cohort members. Every donor gave a peripheral blood sample, and the peripheral blood mononuclear cells from that sample were used for TCR beta sequencing. The Qiagen DNeasy Blood Extraction Kit was used to extract genomic DNA from the blood cell samples. Recombination linked TRBV9 to TRBJ2-2; the D gene lacks a confident call. The sequenced sample was PBMCs. The source of this sequence is a woman aged 18-30 years in good health and CMV-seronegative. CDR3 reads: CASSAAGELFF. The nucleotide sequence reads TGTGCCAGCAGCGCAGCCGGGGAGCTGTTTTTT. Joined to the reference TRBV9 and TRBJ2-2 proteins, this CDR3 gives the full variable domain: DSGVTQTPKHLITATGQRVTLRCSPRSGDLSVYWYQQSLDQGLQFLIQYYNGEERAKGNILERFSAQQFPDLHSELNLSSLELGDSALYFCASSAAGELFFGEGSRLTVL.